This passage covers 21 T cell receptor beta chains from one sample sequenced in a study of T cells after yellow fever vaccination. MiXCR was run by TCRdb on the 5' RACE reads, yielding one entry per CDR3 protein. The sample lists 500,000 to 650,000 distinct CDR3 sequences; 10% to 15% were seen once. The sequences come from PBMCs, collected on the day of the yellow fever booster vaccination. The receptors come from a young man who received the YFV17D yellow fever vaccine.

This clonotype was observed a few times. The J gene is TRBJ2-7, the V gene TRBV7-2, with TRBD2 matching over 11 bases. There are 15 residues in the CDR3. V shed 5 bases, J shed 3 bases, and the junction held 6 bases outside the gene matches. From germline, CDR1 is SGHTA and CDR2 FQGNSA. The CDR3: CASSPPGLADYEQYF. The CDR3 DNA sequence: TGTGCCAGCAGCCCCCCGGGACTAGCGGACTACGAGCAGTACTTC. Looking up the rest from reference TRBV7-2 and TRBJ2-7 gives the full variable domain: GAGVSQSPSNKVTEKGKDVELRCDPISGHTALYWYRQSLGQGLEFLIYFQGNSAPDKSGLPSDRFSAERTGGSVSTLTIQRTQQEDSAVYLCASSPPGLADYEQYFGPGTRLTVT.

This clonotype was seen only a few times. This sequence joins TRBV2 and TRBJ2-7, with D possibly being TRBD1 or TRBD2 (5 bases each). V gave up 6 bases and J gave up 7 bases, with 19 bases separating them. Germline-derived CDR1 and CDR2 are SNHLY and FYNNEI. The CDR3 extends over 14 amino acids. The CDR3 protein is CASRTGTTIGEQYF. DNA of the CDR3: TGTGCCAGCAGAACCGGGACCACGATTGGGGAGCAGTACTTC.

The chain is built from TRBV5-6 and TRBJ2-1, with TRBD2 matching over 9 bases. The CDR3 extends over 19 amino acids. CDR1 and CDR2 (germline): SGHDT, YYEEEE. Trimming cost V 4 bases and J 3 bases; bases outside gene matches: 17. The chain's CDR3 is CASSPQAGAASGNYNEQFF. The CDR3 DNA reads TGTGCCAGCAGCCCTCAAGCGGGAGCTGCTAGCGGGAACTACAATGAGCAGTTCTTC.

Many counts were recorded for this clonotype. The chain links TRBV6-5 to TRBJ2-5; D is perhaps TRBD1 (6 bases). CDR1 is MNHEY and CDR2 is SVGAGI in the germline V gene. The CDR3 extends over 14 amino acids. V lost 2 bases and J lost 5, with 12 bases in between. This chain's CDR3 is CASSYRGLSETQYF. As DNA, the CDR3 is TGTGCCAGCAGTTACAGGGGGTTGAGTGAGACCCAGTACTTC.

The chain uses TRBV14 and TRBJ2-2; TRBD2 matches at 10 bases. Germline CDR1 SGHDN, CDR2 FVKESK. This CDR3 contains 18 residues. V lost 4 bases, J lost 4 bases, and 12 bases stayed unmatched. For the CDR3, the DNA is TGTGCCAGCAGCCGCTCCGGCGGGCTAGCGGGAGTCACCGGGGAGCTGTTTTTT. It translates to CASSRSGGLAGVTGELFF.

This chain uses TRBV20-1 with TRBJ2-1; 7 nucleotides align to TRBD1. CDR3 length: 14 residues. The germline gives CDR1 DFQATT, CDR2 SNEGSKA (reference sequence). The J segment lost 6 bases and the V segment lost 3 bases, leaving 8 bases of the junction unmatched. The CDR3 nucleotides are TGCAGTGCTAGGCGACAGGGCCCTTCCAATGAGCAGTTCTTC. Its translation: CSARRQGPSNEQFF.

In this sample, this clonotype turned up many times. This chain joins TRBV29-1 and TRBJ2-3; D not resolved. Trimming cost V 6 bases and J 4 bases, with 26 bases left between them. The CDR3 is 17 amino acids. Germline lookup yields CDR1 SQVTM and CDR2 ANQGSEA. CDR3 coding DNA: TGCAGCGTCGCGAGGAGTGGCGGTTTGGCCCTGGCAGATACGCAGTATTTT. It specifies CSVARSGGLALADTQYF.

The rearrangement links TRBV6-1 to TRBJ1-4, with 8 nucleotides matching TRBD1. Per the germline V gene, CDR1 is MNHNS and CDR2 is SASEGT. This CDR3 comprises 15 residues. Trimming removed 6 bases from V and 0 bases from J; junction bases left unmatched: 3. This CDR3 reads CASRTGESTNEKLFF. CDR3 DNA sequence: TGTGCCAGCAGGACAGGGGAGTCAACTAATGAAAAACTGTTTTTT.

This clonotype was seen a few times. The rearrangement links TRBV20-1 to TRBJ2-7; D unresolved. V lost 5 bases, J lost 2 bases, and 13 bases lay in between. CDR3 size: 13 residues. Germline CDR1 is DFQATT and CDR2 is SNEGSKA (reference sequence). CDR3 bases: TGCAGTGCTGACCTCCCTACTACCTACGAGCAGTACTTC. Its translation: CSADLPTTYEQYF.

The chain recombines TRBV18 with TRBJ2-3; possible D gene TRBD1, 5 bases. The V end lost 6 bases, the J end lost 8 bases, and 15 bases lay between the germline ends. The CDR3 is made up of 13 amino acids. The germline CDR1 and CDR2 sequences are KGHSH and LQKENI. The DNA of the CDR3 is TGTGCCAGCTCCCCGCAGGGTATTCCTACGCAGTATTTT. Protein: CASSPQGIPTQYF.

This clonotype was seen a few times. The chain joins TRBV6-5 to TRBJ2-3; 7 bases match TRBD1. The CDR3 sequence is 16 residues long. The germline CDR1 and CDR2 sequences are MNHEY and SVGAGI. Unmatched junction bases numbered 10, after V lost 4 bases and J lost 3 bases. CDR3 residues: CASSSPRGRRTDTQYF. Here the CDR3 DNA reads TGTGCCAGCAGTTCACCAAGGGGGCGAAGGACAGATACGCAGTATTTT.

This rearrangement joins TRBV10-3 to TRBJ2-5; D is perhaps TRBD2 (7 bases). The CDR3 runs 17 residues. CDR1 and CDR2 from the germline V gene are ENHRY and SYGVKD. V lost 6 bases to trimming and J lost 4 bases, with 24 bases between them. CDR3 DNA sequence: TGTGCCATCAGCGCCGAGGGACACTCCTCGGGAGGAGAGACCCAGTACTTC. Protein: CAISAEGHSSGGETQYF.

This clonotype was found a few times. This chain joins TRBV19 and TRBJ1-4; the D is unclear. The CDR3 consists of 11 residues. Germline V gene data show CDR1 as LNHDA and CDR2 as SQIVND (reference sequence). V was clipped by 7 bases and J by 9 bases, with 9 bases between them. As DNA, the CDR3 is TGTGCCAGTACCCCGATCAAAAAACTGTTTTTT. Translating gives CASTPIKKLFF.

The genes are TRBV10-1 and TRBJ2-1; possible D gene TRBD2, 6 bases. CDR1 is WNHNN and CDR2 is SYGVQD in the germline V gene (reference sequence). Trimming left V 4 bases short and J 2 bases short, with 12 bases between. This CDR3 region has 15 residues. The CDR3: CASSVTGEAYNEQFF. In DNA form, the CDR3 reads TGCGCCAGCAGTGTAACCGGGGAGGCCTACAATGAGCAGTTCTTC.

This clonotype showed up just a few times. The chain employs TRBV7-8 and TRBJ1-1; tentative D call: TRBD1 (5 bases). The V end lost 3 bases, the J end lost 0 bases, and 8 bases lay between the germline ends. The CDR3 loop spans 14 amino acids. Germline V gives CDR1 SGHVS, CDR2 FQNEAQ. The CDR3 loop is CASSFRDVNTEAFF. The CDR3 bases are TGTGCCAGCAGCTTCCGGGACGTGAACACTGAAGCTTTCTTT.

This chain joins TRBV14 and TRBJ2-2; no definite D call. Germline values: CDR1 SGHDN, CDR2 FVKESK. V was trimmed by 4 bases and J by 5 bases, leaving 11 bases between them. The CDR3 runs to 14 residues. CDR3 nucleotide sequence: TGTGCCAGCAGCCGAGAAACAACTACCGGGGAGCTGTTTTTT. The encoded protein is CASSRETTTGELFF.

Comments on this clonotype: A junction boundary mismatches the germline segment, possibly from a read error. V and J are TRBV7-3 and TRBJ2-1; tentative D call: TRBD2 (5 bases). The CDR3 is 14 amino acids. Germline CDR1 is SGHTA and CDR2 is FQGTGA. The CDR3 is CDSSPTGSYNEQFF. The CDR3 bases are TGTGACAGCAGCCCCACGGGGTCGTACAATGAGCAGTTCTTC. Filled out from reference TRBV7-3 and TRBJ2-1, the complete variable domain reads GAGVSQTPSNKVTEKGKYVELRCDPISGHTALYWYRQSLGQGPEFLIYFQGTGAADDSGLPNDRFFAVRPEGSVSTLKIQRTERGDSAVYLCDSSPTGSYNEQFFGPGTRLTVL.

In its sample, this clonotype was seen a few times. J is TRBJ2-4 and V is TRBV20-1, with D maybe TRBD2 (5 bases). Trimming left V 3 bases short and J 1 base short, with 10 bases between. This CDR3 contains 14 residues. CDR1 and CDR2 (germline): DFQATT, SNEGSKA (reference sequence). In DNA, the CDR3 is TGCAGTGCTAGGCGGGTGCGCGCCAAAAACATTCAGTACTTC. Residues: CSARRVRAKNIQYF.

V and J are TRBV11-2 and TRBJ2-3; the match to TRBD2 covers 14 bases. Unmatched junction bases numbered 7, after V lost 5 bases and J lost 3 bases. This CDR3 has 17 residues. Germline loops: CDR1 SGHAT, CDR2 FQNNGV. Here the CDR3 DNA reads TGTGCCAGCAGCCGATGGGGACTAGCGGGGGCGACAGATACGCAGTATTTT. Protein product: CASSRWGLAGATDTQYF.

This clonotype was recorded a few times. The chain has TRBV10-2 and TRBJ2-7; perhaps TRBD2 as D (6 bases). Germline V lookup: CDR1 WSHSY, CDR2 SAAADI. CDR3 size: 14 residues. Trimming removed 8 bases from V and 0 bases from J, with 14 bases in between. The CDR3 DNA reads as TGCGCCAGCGCTCAGGCGGGGACCTCCTACGAGCAGTACTTC. Amino acids: CASAQAGTSYEQYF.

This chain uses TRBV7-8 with TRBJ2-2, with 7 bases lining up with TRBD2. Germline V gives CDR1 SGHVS, CDR2 FQNEAQ. With 7 bases clipped from V and 7 bases from J, the junction kept 9 bases outside the gene matches. The length of the CDR3 is 14 residues. The CDR3 nucleotides are TGTGCCAGCAAGATTAGCGGGCAGGGCGGGGAGCTGTTTTTT. It encodes CASKISGQGGELFF.